A selection of T cell receptor beta chains follows, all from one sample in a study of blood T cell repertoires in COVID-19. Clones were sequenced by immunoSEQ multiplex PCR, and TCRdb holds only the in-frame ones, with some missing. The sample contains roughly 24,000 clones, roughly 85% of which appear only once. Sequenced: peripheral blood. These receptors all come from a man in his sixties or seventies in a cohort sampled during active COVID-19. The CDR3 runs from the conserved cysteine through the conserved F or W. The order of the fields is clone size, J gene, V gene, CDR3 protein. Only part of the rows carry a size: once, few, many, or a class if the clone is expanded.

once,TRBJ2-5,TRBV5-4,CASSPTRTSGRAGETQYF
-,TRBJ2-1,TRBV7-6,CASSFRGTYNEQFF
-,TRBJ2-7,TRBV5-1,CASSSTSGPASYEQYF
-,TRBJ1-3,TRBV28,CAIGNRGRSSGNTIYF
-,TRBJ1-6,TRBV27,CASRRITSYNSPLHF
-,TRBJ1-4,TRBV18,CASSLPKGQGPREKLFF
-,TRBJ2-5,TRBV30,CAWRVLAQETQYF
-,TRBJ1-2,TRBV5-1,CASSADSNYGYTF
-,TRBJ1-1,TRBV5-5,CASSLGVGEAFF
once,TRBJ2-4,TRBV28,CASRGQGTPHF
-,TRBJ1-1,TRBV7-3,CASSLMPEAEAFF
-,TRBJ2-1,TRBV2,CASSPSGSSYNEQFF
-,TRBJ2-7,TRBV6-2/TRBV6-3,CASSQGTGPYEQYF
-,TRBJ2-2,TRBV7-3,CASSLGDRGYGELFF
-,TRBJ2-5,TRBV7-9,CASSLGGRDKETQYF
-,TRBJ2-1,TRBV7-8,CASSASGRAVGNEQFF
-,TRBJ2-1,TRBV4-1,CASSQGASGTYNEQFF
-,TRBJ1-5,TRBV19,CATGVNQPQHF
-,TRBJ2-7,TRBV27,CASRLAGGYEQYF
-,TRBJ2-5,TRBV9,CASNRLAGIEETQYF
-,TRBJ2-7,TRBV28,CASSFPGQAYEQYF
-,TRBJ2-5,TRBV24-1,CATSESQANQETQYF
-,TRBJ2-1,TRBV11-2,CASSPGLAPPEQFF
once,TRBJ2-7,TRBV6-5,CASTGAGGVSYEQYF
-,TRBJ1-3,TRBV15,CATSRQGTGNTIYF
-,TRBJ1-5,TRBV11-3,CASSQSRDRPIYSNQPQHF
-,TRBJ2-7,TRBV5-5,CASSRTGYTSYEQYF
-,TRBJ1-1,TRBV9,CASSLGTATEAFF
-,TRBJ1-5,TRBV11-3,CASSLDCGGSQPQHF
-,TRBJ2-7,TRBV7-2,CASSLWGTGRDEQYF
-,TRBJ2-2,TRBV29-1,CSVRAGGRTGELFF
-,TRBJ2-3,TRBV6-2/TRBV6-3,CASSYRGQGTDTQYF
few,TRBJ2-7,TRBV28,CASRLTGYEQYF
once,TRBJ2-1,TRBV5-1,CASSSTSGALNEQFF
-,TRBJ2-5,TRBV18,CASSLAGHFQETQYF
-,TRBJ1-2,TRBV5-1,CASSATGDYGYTF
-,TRBJ2-5,TRBV7-6,CASSTGLAGGQETQYF
-,TRBJ2-1,TRBV19,CASSIEAAGRDEQFF
-,TRBJ2-5,TRBV6-5,CASSYSRQHQETQYF
few,TRBJ1-2,TRBV5-6,CASSLDRDGYTF
-,TRBJ1-1,TRBV9,CASSVGGQEAFF
once,TRBJ2-1,TRBV2,CASRTVSSYNEQFF
-,TRBJ2-1,TRBV29-1,CSGAGSSSYNEQFF
-,TRBJ1-1,TRBV3-1/TRBV3-2,CASSQFRNTEAFF
-,TRBJ2-1,TRBV12-1,CASSTYRGEQFF
-,TRBJ1-6,TRBV5-1,CASSLGQGGESPLHF
-,TRBJ2-1,TRBV24-1,CATSDGWGRSGYNEQFF
once,TRBJ1-2,TRBV15,CATSRDGSRGDGYTF
-,TRBJ2-7,TRBV7-2,CASSFPNSYEQYF
-,TRBJ2-5,TRBV3-1/TRBV3-2,CASSPGGSGERKTQYF
-,TRBJ2-1,TRBV19,CASRGLAGVNEQFF
-,TRBJ2-1,TRBV6-5,CASTSSGRAGNEQFF
-,TRBJ1-2,TRBV11-2,CASSSGQKNYGYTF
-,TRBJ2-5,TRBV7-3,CASSLDRRETQYF
-,TRBJ2-3,TRBV7-9,CASSQTGTSADTQYF
-,TRBJ1-2,TRBV4-3,CASSQVMAAGNYGYTF
-,TRBJ2-2,TRBV6-5,CASRGTSGNTGELFF
-,TRBJ1-2,TRBV30,CAWSSGTVYGYTF